Following are 28 T cell receptor beta chains from one sample sequenced in a study of metastatic and nonmetastatic thyroid tumors. TCRdb ran MiXCR on the PCR reads. This table holds approximately 34,000 clones, 18% found once. Thyroid surgery had not been preceded by any treatment in any patient. The sequenced sample consisted of blood. The source of these receptors is a female donor with papillary thyroid cancer or a benign thyroid nodule (not recorded which). Some clones in this sample may be carry-over from other donors' samples.

This clone occurred many times. The rearrangement uses TRBV7-9 and TRBJ1-1; D might be TRBD1 (5 bases). The CDR3 runs to 14 residues. V was pared by 2 bases and J by 5 bases, with 12 bases between. Germline CDR1 and CDR2: SEHNR and FQNEAQ (reference sequence). The CDR3 DNA reads as TGTGCCAGCAGCTTAACGGGGCCGGAGACTGAAGCTTTCTTT. Translating it yields CASSLTGPETEAFF.

This clone was counted at least ten times. The DNA of the CDR3 is TGTGCCAGCAGCCAAGGGTGGGGGACGACTCAGCCCCAGCATTTT. As protein: CASSQGWGTTQPQHF. The chain links TRBV3-1 to TRBJ1-5; tentative D call: TRBD1 (5 bases). Trimming removed 1 base from V and 6 bases from J, with 13 bases in between. Per germline, CDR1 LGHDT and CDR2 YNNKEL (reference sequence). CDR3 length equals 15 residues.

This clone has at least ten counts. CDR3 in amino acids: CAISRMGPYSNQPQHF. As DNA, the CDR3 is TGTGCCATCAGTCGAATGGGACCGTATAGCAATCAGCCCCAGCATTTT. The chain is built from TRBV10-3 and TRBJ1-5; D possibly corresponds to TRBD1 (5 bases). Trimming left V 5 bases short and J 0 bases short, with 14 bases between. There are 16 residues in the CDR3. Germline V gene data show CDR1 as ENHRY and CDR2 as SYGVKD.

This clone was picked up many times. The chain uses TRBV2 and TRBJ1-1, with no clear D. Germline values: CDR1 SNHLY, CDR2 FYNNEI. The CDR3 consists of 13 residues. Trimming pared 4 bases from V and 5 bases from J, leaving 11 bases between. In DNA form, the CDR3 reads TGTGCCAGCAGTGGGCATGAATGGACTGAAGCTTTCTTT. Its protein product is CASSGHEWTEAFF.

The table lists this clone with many counts. The chain is built from TRBV28 and TRBJ1-5; the D gene is possibly TRBD1 (5 bases). The V gene lost 5 bases and the J gene lost 0 bases, with 14 bases spanning the gap. The CDR3 is made up of 16 amino acids. Germline V gene data show CDR1 as MDHEN and CDR2 as SYDVKM. The CDR3, as DNA: TGTGCCAGCAGTCGTTCAGGGATTTATAGCAATCAGCCCCAGCATTTT. It translates to CASSRSGIYSNQPQHF.

Many counts were recorded for this clone. This clone may be a read error of a much larger clone one base away. The rearrangement uses TRBV2 and TRBJ2-3, with 7 bases that match TRBD1. V shed 6 bases and J 0 bases; nucleotides not matched to a gene: 6. Germline CDR1 and CDR2: SNHLY and FYNNEI. The CDR3 runs 15 residues. CDR3 coding DNA: TGTGCCAGCAGGAGGGGGCACTTTAGCACAGATACGCAGTATTTT. Its protein product is CASRRGHFSTDTQYF.

This clone appeared once. At one end the junction does not follow the germline gene, possibly because of a read error. The chain combines TRBV5-1 with TRBJ1-3; D gene uncertain. The CDR3 runs 13 residues. Germline V gives CDR1 SGHRS, CDR2 YFSETQ. The CDR3 DNA follows: TGTGCCAACAGCTTCGGCTCTGGAAACACCATATATTTT. Residues: CANSFGSGNTIYF.

This clone has just a few counts. V is TRBV27 and J is TRBJ2-1, with D unresolved. CDR1 MNHEY and CDR2 SMNVEV come from the germline V gene (reference sequence). This CDR3 has 12 residues. With 6 bases removed from V and 4 bases from J, the gap between germline ends came to 7 bases. The CDR3 loop reads CASSFAYNEQFF. CDR3 nucleotide sequence: TGTGCCAGCAGCTTCGCGTACAATGAGCAGTTCTTC.

This clone was detected ten times or more. V gene TRBV7-3 combines with J gene TRBJ2-2, with TRBD2 matching 8 bases. With V trimmed by 8 bases and J by 3 bases, 5 bases remained unmatched. Germline-derived CDR1 and CDR2 are SGHTA and FQGTGA. This CDR3 has 14 residues. CDR3 DNA: TGTGCCAGCCGGGGCGGGGGGTACACCGGGGAGCTGTTTTTT. Amino acids: CASRGGGYTGELFF.

Points on this clone: A much larger clonotype is one base distant, so this may be a read error. In DNA, the CDR3 is TGCAGTTCCCCCAGGGGCGAGCCCTACGAGCAGTACTTC. Encoded protein: CSSPRGEPYEQYF. The J gene is TRBJ2-7, the V gene TRBV20-1, with a tentative D call TRBD1 (6 bases). CDR3 length: 13 amino acids. Trimming took 8 bases from V and 2 from J, leaving 16 bases between them. Germline V gene data show CDR1 as DFQATT and CDR2 as SNEGSKA (reference sequence).

This clone appeared many times. The chain recombines TRBV5-5 with TRBJ1-5, with a tentative D call TRBD1 (6 bases). The CDR3 has 16 amino acids. Germline assignment: CDR1 SGHKS and CDR2 YYEKEE (reference sequence). V lost 1 base and J lost 3, with 14 bases in between. CDR3 coding DNA: TGTGCCAGCAGCTTGTCGACAGGCCCCTACAATCAGCCCCAGCATTTT. It is translated as CASSLSTGPYNQPQHF.

The table lists this clone with many counts. The V call is TRBV2, the J call TRBJ2-7, with D possibly TRBD2 on 5 matching bases. Per germline, CDR1 SNHLY and CDR2 FYNNEI. CDR3 length: 12 amino acids. V gave up 9 bases and J gave up 1 base, with 10 bases separating them. The CDR3 bases are TGTGCCAGGGGAGACTTGTCCTACGAGCAGTACTTC. Translation gives CARGDLSYEQYF.

The table lists this clone with a few counts. The chain couples TRBV28 to TRBJ2-1; D not resolved. The CDR3 extends over 12 amino acids. Trimming stripped 7 bases from V and 7 bases from J, with 11 bases between. Looked up from germline, CDR1 is MDHEN and CDR2 is SYDVKM. The CDR3 protein is CASIYSYNEQFF. CDR3 sequence (DNA): TGTGCCAGCATTTACAGTTATAATGAGCAGTTCTTC.

This clone was detected many times. The chain couples TRBV28 to TRBJ2-7; tentatively, D is TRBD1 or TRBD2 (6 bases each). This CDR3 contains 16 residues. V lost 7 bases and J 4 bases, leaving 23 bases between the germline ends. CDR1 MDHEN and CDR2 SYDVKM come from the germline V gene. The CDR3 sequence: CASTCLEGETCYEQYF. DNA for the CDR3: TGTGCCAGCACTTGTTTGGAGGGGGAGACTTGTTACGAGCAGTACTTC.

This clone was seen a few times. V gene TRBV19 combines with J gene TRBJ2-1; the D call may be TRBD1 or TRBD2 (5 bases each). Trimming took off 6 bases at V and 7 bases at J, with 19 bases between the two ends. The CDR3 has 15 residues. CDR1 and CDR2 from the germline V gene are LNHDA and SQIVND (reference sequence). This CDR3 is CASSSSREMRNEQFF. The DNA of the CDR3 is TGTGCCAGTAGCTCCAGCAGGGAGATGCGGAATGAGCAGTTCTTC.

Many counts were recorded for this clone. Other DNA sequences of this sample code for an identical CDR3. This chain joins TRBV24-1 and TRBJ2-2; D is unresolved. V dropped 6 bases and J dropped 4 bases, with 8 bases sitting between them. Germline CDR1 and CDR2: KGHDR and SFDVKD. CDR3 size: 13 residues. CDR3 sequence: CATSLEITGELFF. The CDR3 region has the DNA TGTGCCACCAGTTTGGAAATCACCGGGGAGCTGTTTTTT.

This clone was counted many times. The J gene is TRBJ1-3, the V gene TRBV18, with 8 bases identical to TRBD1. V gave up 3 bases and J gave up 3 bases; unmatched junction bases: 7. Germline CDR1 and CDR2: KGHSH and LQKENI. CDR3 length: 16 amino acids. The CDR3 DNA follows: TGTGCCAGCTCACCCTCGGACAGGGAGGTTGGAAACACCATATATTTT. This sequence encodes CASSPSDREVGNTIYF.

In its sample, this clone is medium-sized (0.01 to 0.1%). The V and J genes are TRBV6-1 and TRBJ1-5; D is unclear. Trimming cost V 1 base and J 6 bases, with 16 bases left between them. Germline V CDR1 and CDR2: MNHNS, SASEGT. The CDR3 spans 16 residues. The CDR3 sequence: CASSEGAGLYFQPQHF. CDR3 in DNA: TGTGCCAGCAGTGAAGGGGCTGGGCTATATTTTCAGCCCCAGCATTTT.

The sample holds many counts of this clone. The genes are TRBV7-2 and TRBJ2-1; 8 bases map to TRBD1. This CDR3 is 15 amino acids long. V shed 4 bases and J 5 bases; nucleotides not matched to a gene: 7. Germline V gene lookup returns CDR1 SGHTA and CDR2 FQGNSA. The CDR3 loop reads CASSSAGQVHNEQFF. The CDR3 DNA sequence: TGTGCCAGCAGCTCGGCGGGACAGGTTCACAATGAGCAGTTCTTC.

A note on this clone: A read error is possible here, since a much larger clone lies one base away. The chain carries TRBV5-6 and TRBJ2-7; 8 bases match TRBD1. Germline V gives CDR1 SGHDT, CDR2 YYEEEE. The ends lost 2 bases at V and 5 bases at J; junction bases unmatched: 6. The CDR3 covers 14 residues. Here the CDR3 DNA reads TGTGCCAGCAGCTTAGGGGACAGGTTGCACGAGCAGTACTTC. Its protein product is CASSLGDRLHEQYF.

At least ten counts were recorded for this clone. The rearrangement uses TRBV2 and TRBJ1-5; TRBD1 is a possible D gene (6 bases). Germline V gives CDR1 SNHLY, CDR2 FYNNEI. V lost 4 bases and J lost 4, with 14 bases in between. The CDR3 spans 15 residues. This chain's CDR3 is CASSGFARGNQPQHF. The CDR3 coding sequence is TGTGCCAGCAGTGGGTTTGCCAGGGGTAATCAGCCCCAGCATTTT. The full variable domain, rest sourced from reference TRBV2 and TRBJ1-5, is EPEVTQTPSHQVTQMGQEVILRCVPISNHLYFYWYRQILGQKVEFLVSFYNNEISEKSEIFDDQFSVERPDGSNFTLKIRSTKLEDSAMYFCASSGFARGNQPQHFGDGTRLSIL.

This clone has at least ten counts. One end of the junction is discordant with germline, which a read error may explain. The V gene is TRBV7-7, the J gene TRBJ2-1; the D is unclear. CDR1 and CDR2 (germline): SSHAT, FNYEAQ (reference sequence). The CDR3 totals 16 residues. CDR3: CASSKDPPSSYNEQFF. DNA for the CDR3: TGTGCTAGCAGCAAGGACCCGCCGAGCTCCTACAATGAGCAGTTCTTC.

Regarding this clone: A junction end diverges from the germline sequence, so it may reflect a read error. This chain joins TRBV4-1 and TRBJ1-1; a possible D gene is TRBD1 (5 bases). The CDR3 extends over 12 amino acids. The germline gives CDR1 MGHRA, CDR2 YSYEKL. The CDR3 here is CAGSLPGRQAFF. CDR3 sequence (DNA): TGCGCCGGCAGCCTACCAGGGCGCCAAGCTTTCTTT.

This clone was counted ten times or more. The genes are TRBV20-1 and TRBJ2-7, with D tentatively TRBD1 (6 bases). Germline CDR1 and CDR2: DFQATT and SNEGSKA (reference sequence). The CDR3 length is 13 residues. V was shortened by 6 bases and J by 3 bases, with 15 bases between the two germline ends. In DNA form, the CDR3 reads TGCAGTGCCACCCGGGACAACCTCTACGAGCAGTACTTC. The encoded protein is CSATRDNLYEQYF.

By share, this clone ranks as medium-sized. CDR3 in DNA: TGTGCCAGCAGTGAGTCAGAGAACACTGAAGCTTTCTTT. Translation: CASSESENTEAFF. The chain combines TRBV6-1 with TRBJ1-1; D unclear. This CDR3 has 13 amino acids. With 3 bases removed from V and 1 base from J, the gap between germline ends came to 6 bases. Per the germline V gene, CDR1 is MNHNS and CDR2 is SASEGT.

This clone is labeled as medium-sized. This sequence joins TRBV27 and TRBJ2-7, with 14 bases matching TRBD2. This CDR3 is 15 amino acids long. The germline V gene encodes CDR1 MNHEY and CDR2 SMNVEV (reference sequence). V dropped 4 bases and J dropped 3; count of bases not matched to a gene: 2. The DNA of the CDR3 is TGTGCCAGCAGTTCCGGACTAGCGGGAGGCTACGAGCAGTACTTC. Translating gives CASSSGLAGGYEQYF.

This clone was observed at least ten times. The chain recombines TRBV7-8 with TRBJ2-5; possible D gene TRBD2, 5 bases. CDR1 is SGHVS and CDR2 is FQNEAQ in the germline V gene. The CDR3 is 13 amino acids. V dropped 1 base and J dropped 5 bases, with 8 bases sitting between them. CDR3 sequence: CASSLGPGETQYF. In DNA form, the CDR3 reads TGTGCCAGCAGCTTAGGTCCGGGGGAGACCCAGTACTTC.

This clone has at least ten counts. This chain joins TRBV11-1 and TRBJ1-2; the D is unclear. V was shortened by 4 bases and J by 3 bases, with 18 bases between the two germline ends. Looked up from germline, CDR1 is SGHAT and CDR2 is FQDESV (reference sequence). The CDR3 consists of 16 residues. CDR3 nucleotide sequence: TGTGCCAGCAGCTCCCAACAAGCAGGAGTTTACTATGGCTACACCTTC. Amino acids: CASSSQQAGVYYGYTF.